These 25 T cell receptor beta chains were sequenced from one sample in a study of control samples from healthy donors and cancer patients. Profiling relied on immunoSEQ multiplex PCR, and the TCRdb table lists in-frame clones only, not all of them. The table lists some 410,000 clones, 75% to 95% of them singletons. Sequenced sample: PBMCs. These receptors were collected from a man between 35 and 55 years old with head and neck cancer.

The table lists this clone with a count of one. The chain is built from TRBV19 and TRBJ2-7, with unresolved D. V dropped 3 bases and J dropped 2 bases, with 14 bases sitting between them. There are 15 residues in the CDR3. In germline, CDR1 is LNHDA, CDR2 SQIVND (reference sequence). The CDR3 DNA reads TGTGCCAGTAGTATCGACTCGCAAGGCCCCTACGAGCAGTACTTC. Translated: CASSIDSQGPYEQYF. The whole variable domain, filled in from reference TRBV19 and TRBJ2-7, reads DGGITQSPKYLFRKEGQNVTLSCEQNLNHDAMYWYRQDPGQGLRLIYYSQIVNDFQKGDIAEGYSVSREKKESFPLTVTSAQKNPTAFYLCASSIDSQGPYEQYFGPGTRLTVT.

The CDR3 nucleotides are TGTGCCAGCTCTCAGCCCTCGGATGAGGCCTACAATGAGCAGTTCTTC. Translating gives CASSQPSDEAYNEQFF. The V and J genes are TRBV3-1 (or the pseudogene TRBV3-2) and TRBJ2-1; D unclear. CDR3 length: 16 amino acids. V lost 8 bases to trimming and J lost 2 bases, with 19 bases between them. In germline, CDR1 is LGHDT, CDR2 YNNKEL (reference sequence).

The V call is TRBV19, the J call TRBJ2-1, with D possibly being TRBD1 (7 bases). Trimming pared 5 bases from V and 10 bases from J, leaving 12 bases between. The CDR3 length is 12 residues. Germline CDR1 is LNHDA and CDR2 is SQIVND (reference sequence). The DNA of the CDR3 is TGTGCCAGTAGTCTCCAGGGGGGAGAGCAGTTCTTC. Translated, it gives CASSLQGGEQFF.

The genes are TRBV7-8 and TRBJ1-1; tentatively, D is TRBD1 (5 bases). Trimming cost V 0 bases and J 2 bases, with 10 bases left between them. This CDR3 spans 15 amino acids. Germline CDR1 is SGHVS and CDR2 is FQNEAQ. CDR3 region: CASSLATGLNTEAFF. CDR3 sequence (DNA): TGTGCCAGCAGCTTAGCAACGGGACTTAACACTGAAGCTTTCTTT.

The DNA of the CDR3 is TGTGCCAGCAGTTTTGGGGCGGGAGGGGTTGAGCAGTACTTC. It yields the protein CASSFGAGGVEQYF. The J gene is TRBJ2-7, the V gene TRBV27; 9 nucleotides align to TRBD2. The J segment lost 7 bases and the V segment lost 3 bases, leaving 7 bases of the junction unmatched. CDR1 MNHEY and CDR2 SMNVEV come from the germline V gene (reference sequence). CDR3 length: 14 residues.

The chain uses TRBV11-3 and TRBJ2-1; 12 nucleotides line up with TRBD2. Germline V gene lookup returns CDR1 SGHNT and CDR2 YENEEA. The V segment lost 4 bases and the J segment 0 bases; nucleotides outside the gene matches: 10. CDR3 length: 19 residues. CDR3 amino acids: CASSSSTASGGASYNEQFF. As DNA, the CDR3 is TGTGCCAGCAGCTCCTCGACCGCTAGCGGGGGGGCCTCCTACAATGAGCAGTTCTTC.

This chain links TRBV2 with TRBJ1-2, with 7 bases lining up with TRBD1. Germline V gives CDR1 SNHLY, CDR2 FYNNEI. This CDR3 contains 15 residues. V gave up 8 bases and J gave up 6 bases; unmatched junction bases: 15. CDR3 region: CASRLLDRLGHGYTF. CDR3 bases: TGTGCCAGCCGACTCTTGGACAGGCTGGGACATGGCTACACCTTC.

The chain carries TRBV5-4 and TRBJ1-2, with D hard to call. There are 11 residues in the CDR3. V was pared by 4 bases and J by 7 bases, with 8 bases between. CDR1 and CDR2 (germline): SGHNT, YYREEE (reference sequence). The CDR3 nucleotides are TGTGCCAGCAGCCGGGGAGTTGGCTACACCTTC. Its protein is CASSRGVGYTF. Full variable domain (outside the CDR3, taken from reference TRBV5-4 and TRBJ1-2): ETGVTQSPTHLIKTRGQQVTLRCSSQSGHNTVSWYQQALGQGPQFIFQYYREEENGRGNFPPRFSGLQFPNYSSELNVNALELDDSALYLCASSRGVGYTFGSGTRLTVV.

J is TRBJ1-1 and V is TRBV7-3; TRBD1 is a possible D gene (5 bases). Germline CDR1 and CDR2: SGHTA and FQGTGA. Trimming left V 2 bases short and J 9 bases short, with 16 bases between. The CDR3 sequence is 14 residues long. The CDR3 region is CASSLSGGVEKAFF. CDR3 DNA: TGTGCCAGCAGCTTATCTGGAGGGGTCGAAAAAGCTTTCTTT.

This chain uses TRBV7-2 with TRBJ2-2; D not certain. This CDR3 region has 14 residues. Trimming pared 2 bases from V and 4 bases from J, leaving 8 bases between. In germline, CDR1 is SGHTA, CDR2 FQGNSA. CDR3 nucleotide sequence: TGTGCCAGCAGCTTAAGTTATTCCACCGGGGAGCTGTTTTTT. The encoded protein is CASSLSYSTGELFF. Using reference TRBV7-2 and TRBJ2-2 for the parts outside the CDR3, the full variable domain is GAGVSQSPSNKVTEKGKDVELRCDPISGHTALYWYRQSLGQGLEFLIYFQGNSAPDKSGLPSDRFSAERTGGSVSTLTIQRTQQEDSAVYLCASSLSYSTGELFFGEGSRLTVL.

The chain joins TRBV2 to TRBJ2-2, with D maybe TRBD1 (5 bases). V was pared by 7 bases and J by 7 bases, with 13 bases between. This CDR3 is 13 amino acids long. The V gene's germline CDR1 is SNHLY and CDR2 FYNNEI. CDR3 sequence (DNA): TGTGCCAGCACCGAAGGGGCCGGCGGGGAGCTGTTTTTT. This codes for CASTEGAGGELFF. Combining the CDR3 with reference TRBV2 and TRBJ2-2 gives the whole variable domain EPEVTQTPSHQVTQMGQEVILRCVPISNHLYFYWYRQILGQKVEFLVSFYNNEISEKSEIFDDQFSVERPDGSNFTLKIRSTKLEDSAMYFCASTEGAGGELFFGEGSRLTVL.

The rearrangement links TRBV15 to TRBJ1-5, with 10 positions matching TRBD1. Per the germline V gene, CDR1 is LNHNV and CDR2 is YYDKDF (reference sequence). The CDR3 is made up of 16 amino acids. Germline trimming cut 0 bases from V and 6 bases from J; bases unmatched to any gene: 5. The CDR3 nucleotides read TGTGCCACCAGCAGAGAAGGGACAGGGGTAGGTCAGCCCCAGCATTTT. Its translation is CATSREGTGVGQPQHF.

The chain carries TRBV6-5 and TRBJ1-2; D unresolved. This CDR3 region has 14 residues. Germline assignment: CDR1 MNHEY and CDR2 SVGAGI. V shed 0 bases and J shed 7 bases, with 12 bases lying between them. The CDR3 loop is CASSYSTAPSGYTF. The CDR3 DNA reads as TGTGCCAGCAGTTACTCGACGGCCCCGTCTGGCTACACCTTC.

This clone was detected a few times. A read error may produce the germline difference seen at one junction end. The chain recombines TRBV28 with TRBJ1-5; D uncertain. Germline V gene sequence: CDR1 MDHEN, CDR2 SYDVKM. This CDR3 is built from 13 residues. The DNA of the CDR3 is TGTGCCAGCACTTTAGAACTTTGGCAGCCCCAGCATTTT. Its translation is CASTLELWQPQHF. The complete variable domain, with remaining parts taken from reference TRBV28 and TRBJ1-5, reads DVKVTQSSRYLVKRTGEKVFLECVQDMDHENMFWYRQDPGLGLRLIYFSYDVKMKEKGDIPEGYSVSREKKERFSLILESASTNQTSMYLCASTLELWQPQHFGDGTRLSIL.

The rearrangement links TRBV10-3 to TRBJ1-1, with D uncertain. Trimming removed 6 bases from V and 5 bases from J, with 10 bases in between. CDR3 size: 12 residues. Germline CDR1 reads ENHRY; CDR2 reads SYGVKD. CDR3 coding DNA: TGTGCCATCAGAAGGGAAGGGACTGAAGCTTTCTTT. It encodes CAIRREGTEAFF.

The rearrangement uses TRBV5-6 and TRBJ2-3; TRBD1 is a possible D gene (5 bases). The V and J ends lost 2 bases and 6 bases respectively, with 13 bases between them. This CDR3 is built from 14 residues. The germline V gene encodes CDR1 SGHDT and CDR2 YYEEEE. The CDR3 here is CASSLQALSDTQYF. The DNA of the CDR3 is TGTGCCAGCAGCTTACAGGCGCTCTCGGATACGCAGTATTTT.

The chain combines TRBV6-2 or TRBV6-3 with TRBJ2-7, with TRBD2 matching 7 bases. V was clipped by 3 bases and J by 0 bases; unmatched bases: 5. This CDR3 has 15 amino acids. CDR1 MNHEY and CDR2 SVGEGT come from the germline V gene. The CDR3: CASSYRRGTSYEQYF. The CDR3 bases are TGTGCCAGCAGTTATAGGCGGGGGACCTCCTACGAGCAGTACTTC.

The chain has TRBV28 and TRBJ1-2; perhaps TRBD1 as D (5 bases). The CDR3 is 14 amino acids. Trimming removed 5 bases at V and 4 bases at J, with 14 bases between. Germline V lookup: CDR1 MDHEN, CDR2 SYDVKM. The CDR3, as DNA: TGTGCCAGCAGTCCGACGACAGACCGCTATGGCTACACCTTC. Translating gives CASSPTTDRYGYTF.

The rearrangement joins TRBV11-2 to TRBJ2-3, with TRBD1 matching over 7 bases. In germline, CDR1 is SGHAT, CDR2 FQNNGV. J lost 0 bases, V lost 1 base, and 4 bases had no gene match. This CDR3 has 16 residues. Here the CDR3 DNA reads TGTGCCAGCAGCTTAGGAAACAGGGGCAGCACAGATACGCAGTATTTT. It yields the protein CASSLGNRGSTDTQYF.

This chain uses TRBV6-6 with TRBJ2-1; maybe TRBD1 (6 bases). V shed 5 bases and J shed 7 bases, with 15 bases lying between them. Germline V gene lookup returns CDR1 MNHNY and CDR2 SVGAGI (reference sequence). CDR3 length: 14 residues. CDR3 amino acids: CASSILITGNEQFF. In DNA, the CDR3 is TGTGCCAGCAGTATCTTGATTACAGGGAATGAGCAGTTCTTC.

J is TRBJ1-2 and V is TRBV27; D might be TRBD1 (6 bases). V shed 4 bases and J shed 0 bases, with 15 bases lying between them. The germline CDR1 and CDR2 sequences are MNHEY and SMNVEV (reference sequence). The CDR3 has 16 residues. Here the CDR3 DNA reads TGTGCCAGCAGTTCAAGTTCAGGGGCTCCTAACTATGGCTACACCTTC. It codes for CASSSSSGAPNYGYTF.

The genes are TRBV28 and TRBJ2-7, with D unresolved. The germline V gene encodes CDR1 MDHEN and CDR2 SYDVKM. Trimming cost V 2 bases and J 5 bases, with 22 bases left between them. There are 17 residues in the CDR3. The CDR3 DNA reads TGTGCCAGCAGTTTACTGCCCTCGGACGCATTGCTCCACGAGCAGTACTTC. Amino acid sequence: CASSLLPSDALLHEQYF.

V and J are TRBV5-8 and TRBJ1-1; D gene ambiguous. CDR1 is SGHTS and CDR2 is YDEGEE in the germline V gene. V dropped 0 bases and J dropped 1 base, with 4 bases sitting between them. CDR3 length equals 13 residues. This chain's CDR3 is CASSLVANTEAFF. Here the CDR3 DNA reads TGTGCCAGCAGCTTGGTAGCGAACACTGAAGCTTTCTTT.

V usage is TRBV9 and J usage is TRBJ2-3; TRBD2 matches at 12 bases. The junction had 4 bases not matched to a gene; V was cut back by 3 bases and J by 2 bases. The CDR3 extends over 16 amino acids. CDR1 is SGDLS and CDR2 is YYNGEE in the germline V gene. The CDR3 region is CASSATSGSPTDTQYF. The CDR3 bases are TGTGCCAGCAGCGCGACTAGCGGGAGTCCCACAGATACGCAGTATTTT.

V and J are TRBV11-3 and TRBJ2-1; 11 bases map to TRBD2. The CDR3 covers 17 residues. J was trimmed by 9 bases and V by 5 bases; bases with no gene match: 15. Germline assignment: CDR1 SGHNT and CDR2 YENEEA. The CDR3 reads CASSPQHTSGSGVEQFF. CDR3 sequence (DNA): TGTGCCAGCAGCCCGCAACATACTAGCGGGAGTGGGGTTGAGCAGTTCTTC. Full variable domain (rest looked up from reference TRBV11-3 and TRBJ2-1): EAGVVQSPRYKIIEKKQPVAFWCNPISGHNTLYWYLQNLGQGPELLIRYENEEAVDDSQLPKDRFSAERLKGVDSTLKIQPAELGDSAVYLCASSPQHTSGSGVEQFFGPGTRLTVL.